One sample yielded the 21 T cell receptor beta chains listed below, sequenced in a study of T cells in Graves' hyperthyroidism and ophthalmopathy. It was RNA transcripts that yielded the amplified TCR beta CDR3 regions. First-round RT-PCR with HTBI primers amplified the TCR CDR3 region. TCRdb redid the calling of the multiplex PCR reads with MiXCR, one entry per CDR3 protein. The sample yields hundreds of thousands of distinct CDR3 sequences, approximately 13% seen once. The sample comprised blood. These receptors all stem from a woman between 25 and 40 years old with Graves' hyperthyroidism.

This clonotype was counted ten times or more. The rearrangement uses TRBV12-3 or TRBV12-4 and TRBJ2-2, with a weak D call TRBD2 (6 bases). The V end was cut by 6 bases, the J end by 5 bases, with 16 bases between. The CDR3 has 15 residues. CDR3 in amino acids: CASRGWGVLTGELFF. CDR3 nucleotide sequence: TGTGCCAGCAGGGGTTGGGGGGTCCTAACCGGGGAGCTGTTTTTT.

V is TRBV6-5 and J is TRBJ2-7, with 8 nucleotides matching TRBD1. The CDR3 extends over 17 amino acids. After removal of 5 bases from V and 0 bases from J, the junction contained 12 bases not matched to a gene. The germline V gene encodes CDR1 MNHEY and CDR2 SVGAGI. The CDR3 sequence is CASSDNGQGGFSYEQYF. Written as DNA, the CDR3 is TGTGCCAGCAGTGATAACGGACAGGGTGGCTTCTCCTACGAGCAGTACTTC.

Details on this clonotype: Relative to the germline gene, one junction end is altered; a read error may explain this. The rearrangement uses TRBV20-1 and TRBJ1-6; 9 bases map to TRBD1. Germline-derived CDR1 and CDR2 are DFQATT and SNEGSKA (reference sequence). CDR3 length: 13 residues. In DNA, the CDR3 is TGCAGTGCTTTCCGGGACAGGGAGAGAGAGCAGTACTTT. The encoded protein is CSAFRDREREQYF.

This clonotype was detected many times. This chain connects TRBV7-2 to TRBJ2-7; 8 nucleotides align to TRBD2. CDR3 size: 17 residues. V lost 5 bases and J lost 6; bases outside the gene matches: 18. Per the germline V gene, CDR1 is SGHTA and CDR2 is FQGNSA. This CDR3 is CASSATSSGTRVSEQYF. CDR3 bases: TGTGCCAGCAGCGCCACCAGTTCCGGGACTAGGGTTAGCGAGCAGTACTTC.

This sequence joins TRBV19 and TRBJ2-4, with D perhaps matching TRBD2 (5 bases). CDR1 and CDR2 (germline): LNHDA, SQIVND (reference sequence). V was pared by 0 bases and J by 3 bases, with 9 bases between. The CDR3 consists of 15 residues. CDR3 sequence reads: CASSIDRGDKNIQYF. As DNA, the CDR3 is TGTGCCAGTAGTATAGATCGGGGAGACAAAAACATTCAGTACTTC.

V is TRBV28 and J is TRBJ2-2, with 12 bases matching TRBD2. V shed 4 bases, J shed 3 bases, and the junction held 6 bases outside the gene matches. The CDR3 runs to 17 residues. The V gene's germline CDR1 is MDHEN and CDR2 SYDVKM. CDR3 loop: CASSSPSGRDYTGELFF. In DNA form, the CDR3 reads TGTGCCAGCAGTTCTCCTAGCGGGAGGGACTACACCGGGGAGCTGTTTTTT.

The V and J genes are TRBV6-1 and TRBJ1-2; D is possibly TRBD1 (5 bases). V dropped 10 bases and J dropped 8 bases, with 17 bases sitting between them. CDR1 is MNHNS, CDR2 SASEGT, per germline. The CDR3 length is 12 residues. The CDR3 nucleotides read TGTGCCACCGAGCAGGGTCCCCTAGGCTACACCTTC. It codes for CATEQGPLGYTF.

The sample holds a few counts of this clonotype. The chain carries TRBV12-3 or TRBV12-4 and TRBJ1-2; D is possibly TRBD1 (5 bases). Trimming removed 3 bases at V and 8 bases at J, with 16 bases between. CDR3 length: 14 amino acids. CDR3 nucleotides: TGTGCCAGCAGTTTGCAGGGTCGAGGTCGCGGCTACACCTTC. This encodes CASSLQGRGRGYTF.

The chain couples TRBV6-2 or TRBV6-3 to TRBJ2-3, with TRBD2 matching 8 bases. The ends lost 8 bases at V and 2 bases at J; junction bases unmatched: 6. Germline values: CDR1 MNHEY, CDR2 SVGEGT. The CDR3 runs to 14 residues. The CDR3: CASGTSAFTDTQYF. The CDR3 region has the DNA TGTGCCAGCGGGACTAGTGCGTTCACAGATACGCAGTATTTT.

The sample holds a few counts of this clonotype. The rearrangement joins TRBV28 to TRBJ2-7, with a tentative D call TRBD2 (5 bases). The CDR3 consists of 12 residues. Germline loops: CDR1 MDHEN, CDR2 SYDVKM. Trimming stripped 8 bases from V and 3 bases from J, with 11 bases between. CDR3 in amino acids: CASLSAGYEQYF. In nucleotides, the CDR3 is TGTGCCAGCCTTTCTGCGGGCTACGAGCAGTACTTC.

In regard to this clonotype: The junction departs from germline at one end; a sequencing error may be responsible. This chain joins TRBV15 and TRBJ2-2, with 13 bases fitting TRBD2. CDR3 length: 23 residues. Germline values: CDR1 LNHNV, CDR2 YYDKDF (reference sequence). The CDR3 sequence: CATSRDPLGPGLAGSGYTGELFF. The DNA of the CDR3 is TGTGCCACCAGCAGAGATCCCCTAGGACCGGGACTAGCGGGGAGCGGTTACACCGGGGAGCTATTTTTT. Together with reference TRBV15 and TRBJ2-2, the CDR3 gives the full variable domain: DAMVIQNPRYQVTQFGKPVTLSCSQTLNHNVMYWYQQKSSQAPKLLFHYYDKDFNNEADTPDNFQSRRPNTSFCFLDIRSPGLGDTAMYLCATSRDPLGPGLAGSGYTGELFFGEGSRLTVL.

This clonotype occurred many times. The V gene is TRBV28, the J gene TRBJ1-5, with a possible D match to TRBD1 (5 bases). This CDR3 contains 16 residues. Trimming stripped 2 bases from V and 0 bases from J, with 11 bases between. Germline-derived CDR1 and CDR2 are MDHEN and SYDVKM. In DNA form, the CDR3 reads TGTGCCAGCAGTTTAATAGGGGCCCTTAGCAATCAGCCCCAGCATTTT. It yields the protein CASSLIGALSNQPQHF.

This clonotype was recorded a few times. This rearrangement joins TRBV7-8 to TRBJ2-5; D is unclear. V was cut by 5 bases and J by 7 bases, with 11 bases left in between. This CDR3 comprises 12 residues. Germline V gene data show CDR1 as SGHVS and CDR2 as FQNEAQ. In DNA form, the CDR3 reads TGTGCCAGCAGCCTAGAATCAGGGACCCAGTACTTC. The encoded protein is CASSLESGTQYF.

This clonotype was seen a few times. V usage is TRBV4-1 and J usage is TRBJ2-7; the match to TRBD2 covers 10 bases. This CDR3 has 15 residues. CDR1 is MGHRA, CDR2 YSYEKL, per germline. V was pared by 4 bases and J by 6 bases, with 9 bases of the junction left unmatched. In DNA, the CDR3 is TGCGCCAGCAGCCTATCTAGCGGGAGAACTCGCGAGCAGTACTTC. Its translation: CASSLSSGRTREQYF.

The chain carries TRBV19 and TRBJ1-2; maybe TRBD1 (6 bases). Germline V CDR1 and CDR2: LNHDA, SQIVND (reference sequence). This CDR3 is built from 15 residues. V gave up 7 bases and J gave up 2 bases, with 17 bases separating them. In nucleotides, the CDR3 is TGTGCCAGTAATCGCCAGGGGCCAGTAAACTATGGCTACACCTTC. Its protein product is CASNRQGPVNYGYTF.

This clonotype was picked up a small number of times. The rearrangement uses TRBV7-2 and TRBJ1-6, with 9 bases identical to TRBD1. In germline, CDR1 is SGHTA, CDR2 FQGNSA. The CDR3 runs to 15 residues. Trimming at V came to 3 bases and at J to 10 bases, leaving 7 bases not matched to a gene. CDR3 sequence (DNA): TGTGCCAGCAGCTTTAAGACAGGGGGGGAGTCACCCCTCCACTTT. Protein product: CASSFKTGGESPLHF.

This clonotype was counted only a few times. V and J are TRBV6-1 and TRBJ2-3; D may be TRBD1 (5 bases). V was shortened by 5 bases and J by 2 bases, with 14 bases between the two germline ends. Germline V lookup: CDR1 MNHNS, CDR2 SASEGT. This CDR3 is built from 15 residues. CDR3 coding DNA: TGTGCCAGCAGTACCCACAGGTCCCTCACAGATACGCAGTATTTT. This translates into CASSTHRSLTDTQYF.

The sample holds many counts of this clonotype. This rearrangement joins TRBV28 to TRBJ2-1, with D unclear. The CDR3 contains 11 residues. Germline V gene sequence: CDR1 MDHEN, CDR2 SYDVKM. The V end lost 7 bases, the J end lost 5 bases, and 6 bases lay between the germline ends. The CDR3 bases are TGTGCCAGCACCGAGAACAATGAGCAGTTCTTC. It yields the protein CASTENNEQFF.

This rearrangement joins TRBV3-1 to TRBJ2-3; the match to TRBD1 covers 7 bases. Germline-derived CDR1 and CDR2 are LGHDT and YNNKEL (reference sequence). The CDR3 totals 13 residues. V was clipped by 10 bases and J by 2 bases; unmatched bases: 6. The chain's CDR3 is CATKTGTTDTQYF. CDR3 nucleotide sequence: TGTGCCACCAAGACAGGGACCACAGATACGCAGTATTTT.

At least ten counts were recorded for this clonotype. The chain links TRBV2 to TRBJ2-7, with unresolved D. CDR1 is SNHLY, CDR2 FYNNEI, per germline. Trimming left V 7 bases short and J 0 bases short, with 10 bases between. The length of the CDR3 is 13 residues. The CDR3 loop reads CASIHRSSYEQYF. CDR3 bases: TGTGCCAGCATCCACAGAAGCTCCTACGAGCAGTACTTC.

The sample holds many counts of this clonotype. This chain joins TRBV28 and TRBJ1-2; the match to TRBD1 covers 9 bases. Germline loops: CDR1 MDHEN, CDR2 SYDVKM. The CDR3 is 16 amino acids. The V segment lost 4 bases and the J segment 2 bases; nucleotides outside the gene matches: 8. CDR3 amino acids: CASSSLQGALNYGYTF. In DNA, the CDR3 is TGTGCCAGCAGTTCCCTACAGGGGGCCTTGAACTATGGCTACACCTTC.